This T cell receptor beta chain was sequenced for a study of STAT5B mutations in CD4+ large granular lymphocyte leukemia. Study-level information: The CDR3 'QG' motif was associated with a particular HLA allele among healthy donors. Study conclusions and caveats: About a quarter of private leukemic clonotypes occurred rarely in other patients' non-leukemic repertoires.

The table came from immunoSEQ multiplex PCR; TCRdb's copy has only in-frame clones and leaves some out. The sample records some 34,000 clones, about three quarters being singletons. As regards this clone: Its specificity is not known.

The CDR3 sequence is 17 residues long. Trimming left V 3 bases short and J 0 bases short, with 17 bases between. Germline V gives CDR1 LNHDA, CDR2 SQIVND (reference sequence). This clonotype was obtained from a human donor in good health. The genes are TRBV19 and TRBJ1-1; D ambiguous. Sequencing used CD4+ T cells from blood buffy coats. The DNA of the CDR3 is TGTGCCAGTAGTATCGGGATCGAAAACAGCATGAACACTGAAGCTTTCTTT. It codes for CASSIGIENSMNTEAFF.